This TCR beta chain was identified in a study of cytomegalovirus exposure and HLA in healthy donors. Between the trimmed V and J ends, which lost 3 bases and 4 bases, there was a span of 3 bases. The germline gives CDR1 MDHEN, CDR2 SYDVKM. CDR3 length: 12 amino acids. The PCR used 60 Vbeta and 13 Jbeta primers. The protocol was immunoSEQ multiplex PCR, while the TCRdb copy is restricted to in-frame clones and leaves out a portion. This sample's table reports 100,000 to 150,000 clones. The receptor's source is a woman aged 35 to 49 in good health and CMV-seronegative. Sample: PBMCs. This sequence joins TRBV28 and TRBJ1-4, with D uncertain. The DNA for the CDR3 is TGTGCCAGCAGTTTTATTAATGAAAAACTGTTTTTT. The encoded protein is CASSFINEKLFF.